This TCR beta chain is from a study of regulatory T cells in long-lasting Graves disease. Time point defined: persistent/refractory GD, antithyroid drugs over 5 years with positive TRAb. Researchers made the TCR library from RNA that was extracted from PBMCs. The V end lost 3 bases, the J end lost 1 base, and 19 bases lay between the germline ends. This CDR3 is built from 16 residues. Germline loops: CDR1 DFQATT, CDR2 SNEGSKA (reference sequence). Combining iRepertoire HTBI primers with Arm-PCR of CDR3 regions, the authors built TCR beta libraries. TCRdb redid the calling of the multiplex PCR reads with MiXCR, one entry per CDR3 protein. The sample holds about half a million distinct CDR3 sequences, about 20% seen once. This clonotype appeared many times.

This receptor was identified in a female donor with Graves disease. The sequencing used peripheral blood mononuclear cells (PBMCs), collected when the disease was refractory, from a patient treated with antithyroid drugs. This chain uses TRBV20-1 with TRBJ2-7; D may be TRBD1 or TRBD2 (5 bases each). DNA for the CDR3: TGCAGTGCTAGCTGGGACCACCCGTGCTATTCCTACGAGCAGTACTTC. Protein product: CSASWDHPCYSYEQYF.